The source of this TCR beta chain is a study of a mutant IDH1 vaccine in newly diagnosed glioma. Study-level background: Previous treatment comprised radiotherapy, temozolomide, or both, mostly both. The week-35 safety follow-up was V12, and the week-47 study end was V13.

Notes on this clone: What it recognizes is unknown.

Sequencing was performed with immunoSEQ multiplex PCR; in TCRdb, only in-frame clones are kept and a portion is missing. The sample holds 30,000 to 40,000 clones, roughly 87% seen once. Time point given: week 47, end of study. Vaccination comprised doses that each held 300 ug of mutant IDH1 20-mer peptide, plus topical imiquimod. Findings of the study overall: In 90% to 95% of patients, immune responses induced by the vaccine occurred.

This receptor was obtained from a man aged 35 to 55 with glioma. Sequencing used PBMCs, obtained from a glioma patient whose treatment included an IDH1 peptide vaccine.

CDR3 nucleotides: TGCGCCAGCAGCTATGGACAGAATCCAACTAATGAAAAACTGTTTTTT. Its protein product is CASSYGQNPTNEKLFF. The chain couples TRBV5-1 to TRBJ1-4, with D perhaps matching TRBD1 (6 bases). The CDR3 contains 16 residues. V was trimmed by 3 bases and J by 0 bases, leaving 12 bases between them. Per the germline V gene, CDR1 is SGHRS and CDR2 is YFSETQ.